This is a list of T cell receptor beta chains from one sample in a study of T cells in Graves' hyperthyroidism and ophthalmopathy. TCRdb reprocessed the multiplex PCR reads via MiXCR and lists one record per CDR3 protein. The data contain fewer than 650,000 distinct CDR3 sequences, about 14% of them singletons. The sequenced material came from blood. The receptors were sampled from a woman younger than 30 with Graves' ophthalmopathy. Both conserved end residues are part of each CDR3. A D gene is named only where the DNA matches it firmly. Rows give clone size only sometimes, using once, few, many, or a class for an expanded clone.

NA	many	TRBV19	TRBJ2-2	CASSSGTTGELFF	TGTGCCAGTAGTTCCGGGACCACCGGGGAGCTGTTTTTT
NA	few	TRBV30	TRBJ1-4	CAWSQGTANEKLFF	TGTGCCTGGAGCCAGGGGACGGCTAATGAAAAACTGTTTTTT
NA	many	TRBV20-1	TRBJ1-2	CSATATLTYGYTF	TGCAGTGCTACAGCGACCCTTACCTATGGCTACACCTTC
NA	NA	TRBV28	TRBJ1-5	CASSFPDGGNQPQHF	TGTGCCAGCAGTTTCCCGGACGGAGGCAATCAGCCCCAGCATTTT
TRBD2	NA	TRBV4-3	TRBJ2-4	CASSPGGGRQILAKNIQYF	TGCGCCAGCAGCCCCGGCGGGGGTCGTCAGATTCTAGCCAAAAACATTCAGTACTTC
NA	few	TRBV6-1	TRBJ1-3	CASARQSSGNTIYF	TGTGCCAGCGCACGTCAGTCCTCCGGAAACACCATATATTTT
TRBD1	NA	TRBV19	TRBJ1-2	CASSISPQGDYGYTF	TGTGCCAGTAGTATAAGCCCACAGGGGGACTATGGCTACACCTTC
NA	many	TRBV10-3	TRBJ2-1	CATRTDYNEQFF	TGTGCCACCCGGACTGACTACAATGAGCAGTTCTTC
NA	few	TRBV12-3/TRBV12-4	TRBJ1-1	CASSASRVPEAFF	TGTGCCAGCAGTGCGTCCCGGGTCCCTGAAGCTTTCTTT
NA	few	TRBV19	TRBJ1-1	CASSIQSEAFF	TGTGCCAGTAGTATACAGAGTGAAGCTTTCTTT
TRBD2	NA	TRBV6-1	TRBJ2-2	CASRGTSGSRSGELFF	TGTGCCAGCAGGGGGACTAGCGGGAGCAGGAGTGGGGAGCTGTTTTTT
NA	many	TRBV9	TRBJ1-5	CASSVGADSNQPQHF	TGTGCCAGCAGCGTAGGGGCAGATAGCAATCAGCCCCAGCATTTT
TRBD1	many	TRBV20-1	TRBJ2-7	CSARDGGQGVSEQYF	TGCAGTGCTAGAGACGGGGGACAGGGCGTTAGCGAGCAGTACTTC
TRBD1	many	TRBV2	TRBJ2-1	CASSLKTGVQFF	TGTGCCAGCAGTCTCAAAACAGGGGTTCAGTTCTTC
TRBD2	NA	TRBV7-2	TRBJ2-2	CASSPWTSGGELFF	TGTGCCAGCAGCCCGTGGACTAGCGGAGGGGAGCTGTTTTTT
TRBD1	many	TRBV28	TRBJ2-7	CASSQNTGAVLGEQYF	TGTGCCAGCAGCCAAAATACAGGGGCCGTACTCGGCGAGCAGTACTTC
NA	many	TRBV12-3/TRBV12-4	TRBJ2-7	CASSSGSEQYF	TGTGCCAGCAGTTCCGGGAGCGAGCAGTACTTC
TRBD2	many	TRBV29-1	TRBJ2-5	CSVEAGGETQYF	TGCAGCGTTGAAGCGGGAGGTGAGACCCAGTACTTC
TRBD2	few	TRBV9	TRBJ2-5	CASSVGGRDQETQYF	TGTGCCAGCAGCGTAGGCGGGAGGGATCAAGAGACCCAGTACTTC
NA	NA	TRBV7-3	TRBJ2-1	CASSLWGSSASSYNEQFF	TGTGCCAGCAGCTTATGGGGGTCTAGCGCGAGCTCCTACAATGAGCAGTTCTTC
TRBD2	once	TRBV19	TRBJ2-3	CASSSQGLAGADTQYF	TGTGCCAGTAGTTCCCAGGGACTAGCGGGAGCGGATACGCAGTATTTT
NA	many	TRBV2	TRBJ1-1	CASSPAGVLNTEAFF	TGTGCCAGCAGTCCCGCGGGGGTACTGAACACTGAAGCTTTCTTT
TRBD1	many	TRBV28	TRBJ1-5	CASSLRGGAGQPQHF	TGTGCCAGCAGTTTGAGAGGGGGCGCAGGGCAGCCCCAGCATTTT
TRBD2	many	TRBV2	TRBJ2-7	CASSEAWEGSYEQYF	TGTGCCAGCAGTGAAGCGTGGGAGGGGTCATACGAGCAGTACTTC